Presented here are 21 T cell receptor beta chains from one specimen sequenced in a study of T-cell reconstitution after alpha-beta-depleted transplantation in children. A TCRbeta library incorporating unique molecular identifiers was prepared. MiXCR was run by TCRdb on the PCR reads, yielding one entry per CDR3 protein. The profile shows a few hundred thousand distinct CDR3 sequences, approximately 12% of them singletons. The sequences come from PBMCs, mostly from graft donor cells, collected 360 days after TCRalphabeta/CD19-depleted stem cell transplant. The receptors shown here come from a male patient younger than 18 who had a stem cell transplant for acute myeloid leukemia, so the T cells may come from the graft donor.

The rearrangement joins TRBV2 to TRBJ2-7, with D tentatively TRBD1 (5 bases). Trimming took off 1 base at V and 3 bases at J, with 13 bases between the two ends. Germline lookup yields CDR1 SNHLY and CDR2 FYNNEI. CDR3 length: 15 amino acids. The CDR3 bases are TGTGCCAGCAGTGAAGAGAGACAGAGGAGCTACGAGCAGTACTTC. Encoded protein: CASSEERQRSYEQYF.

This clonotype was seen only a few times. The rearrangement uses TRBV7-2 and TRBJ2-1, with TRBD1 matching 11 bases. Germline V gives CDR1 SGHTA, CDR2 FQGNSA. The CDR3 runs to 16 residues. V lost 5 bases and J lost 5; bases outside the gene matches: 8. The CDR3 spells CASSPQDRGLNNEQFF. The DNA for the CDR3 is TGTGCCAGCAGCCCCCAGGACAGGGGGCTCAACAATGAGCAGTTCTTC.

V is TRBV19 and J is TRBJ2-5, with no clear D. The CDR3 sequence is 12 residues long. Per germline, CDR1 LNHDA and CDR2 SQIVND (reference sequence). Trimming left V 5 bases short and J 1 base short, with 5 bases between. Here the CDR3 reads CASSFVQETQYF. DNA of the CDR3: TGTGCCAGTAGTTTCGTCCAAGAGACCCAGTACTTC. Using reference TRBV19 and TRBJ2-5 for the parts outside the CDR3, the full variable domain is DGGITQSPKYLFRKEGQNVTLSCEQNLNHDAMYWYRQDPGQGLRLIYYSQIVNDFQKGDIAEGYSVSREKKESFPLTVTSAQKNPTAFYLCASSFVQETQYFGPGTRLLVL.

A remark on this clonotype: A read error may be the cause here, since a much bigger clone is one base away. The chain uses TRBV7-9 and TRBJ2-6, with D maybe TRBD1 (6 bases). The CDR3 loop spans 17 amino acids. Germline values: CDR1 SEHNR, CDR2 FQNEAQ (reference sequence). CDR3 loop: CASSLGQVSSGAYVLTF. The CDR3 DNA follows: TGTGCCAGCAGCTTAGGACAGGTCAGCTCTGGGGCCTACGTCCTGACTTTC. Using reference TRBV7-9 and TRBJ2-6 for the parts outside the CDR3, the full variable domain is DTGVSQNPRHKITKRGQNVTFRCDPISEHNRLYWYRQTLGQGPEFLTYFQNEAQLEKSRLLSDRFSAERPKGSFSTLEIQRTEQGDSAMYLCASSLGQVSSGAYVLTFGAGSRLTVL.

The gene calls are TRBV28 and TRBJ2-7, with D possibly matching TRBD2 (5 bases). This CDR3 is 17 amino acids long. V dropped 3 bases and J dropped 1 base, with 19 bases sitting between them. Germline assignment: CDR1 MDHEN and CDR2 SYDVKM. CDR3 DNA sequence: TGTGCCAGCAGTTTGTTCTCCAGGAGGTACTTTTCCTACGAGCAGTACTTC. This sequence encodes CASSLFSRRYFSYEQYF. Using reference TRBV28 and TRBJ2-7 for the parts outside the CDR3, the full variable domain is DVKVTQSSRYLVKRTGEKVFLECVQDMDHENMFWYRQDPGLGLRLIYFSYDVKMKEKGDIPEGYSVSREKKERFSLILESASTNQTSMYLCASSLFSRRYFSYEQYFGPGTRLTVT.

This clonotype was seen repeatedly, ten times or more. The CDR3 loop is CATSDPLGRTAYNEQFF. The CDR3 region has the DNA TGTGCCACCAGTGATCCCCTTGGGAGGACAGCTTACAATGAGCAGTTCTTC. V and J are TRBV24-1 and TRBJ2-1, with D tentatively TRBD1 or TRBD2 (6 bases each). Germline values: CDR1 KGHDR, CDR2 SFDVKD. There are 17 residues in the CDR3. Trimming stripped 3 bases from V and 4 bases from J, with 18 bases between.

V is TRBV7-6 and J is TRBJ2-1, with 11 bases identical to TRBD2. Germline V gene sequence: CDR1 SGHVS, CDR2 FNYEAQ. The CDR3 has 17 amino acids. J lost 2 bases, V lost 1 base, and 4 bases had no gene match. For the CDR3, the DNA is TGTGCCAGCAGCTTAGGGCCTAGCGGGAGGCCCTACAATGAGCAGTTCTTC. Encoded protein: CASSLGPSGRPYNEQFF.

This clonotype was detected many times. This chain joins TRBV5-1 and TRBJ1-5, with D possibly TRBD1 on 6 matching bases. Germline loops: CDR1 SGHRS, CDR2 YFSETQ. The CDR3 length is 14 residues. V gave up 0 bases and J gave up 6 bases, with 10 bases separating them. CDR3 amino acids: CASSLGGQGQPQHF. The CDR3 DNA reads TGCGCCAGCAGCTTGGGGGGGCAAGGTCAGCCCCAGCATTTT.

V is TRBV20-1 and J is TRBJ2-7; TRBD2 matches at 12 bases. Germline CDR1 DFQATT, CDR2 SNEGSKA (reference sequence). This CDR3 spans 14 amino acids. With 5 bases clipped from V and 3 bases from J, the junction kept 5 bases outside the gene matches. The CDR3: CSADGTSGFYEQYF. For the CDR3, the DNA is TGCAGTGCTGACGGGACTAGCGGGTTCTACGAGCAGTACTTC.

J is TRBJ2-5 and V is TRBV1; the table's D call, TRBD2, was not checked against the DNA. TRBV1 is flagged as a pseudogene. This CDR3 is built from 13 residues. The CDR3 DNA reads TGCACCAGCGGGGGACTAGCAAGGAAGACCCAGTACTTC. Amino acid sequence: CTSGGLARKTQYF.

The J gene is TRBJ2-7, the V gene TRBV4-3, with D maybe TRBD1 (6 bases). V was trimmed by 1 base and J by 3 bases, leaving 10 bases between them. This CDR3 contains 14 residues. CDR1 is LGHNA and CDR2 is YSLEER in the germline V gene. The CDR3 loop reads CASSQGGLYYEQYF. The CDR3 nucleotides read TGCGCCAGCAGCCAAGGGGGGCTATACTACGAGCAGTACTTC.

This clonotype was counted a few times. The chain recombines TRBV20-1 with TRBJ2-1, with a tentative D call TRBD2 (7 bases). Germline loops: CDR1 DFQATT, CDR2 SNEGSKA (reference sequence). This CDR3 has 15 amino acids. Deletions cut 6 bases from V and 8 bases from J, with 23 bases between. CDR3 in amino acids: CSAQGGRGFLDEQFF. The CDR3, as DNA: TGCAGTGCCCAAGGGGGGAGGGGCTTCTTGGATGAGCAGTTCTTC.

This sequence joins TRBV4-3 and TRBJ2-4, with TRBD1 matching over 8 bases. The germline CDR1 and CDR2 sequences are LGHNA and YSLEER. The CDR3 is 15 amino acids. Germline trimming cut 0 bases from V and 6 bases from J; bases unmatched to any gene: 4. CDR3 sequence (DNA): TGCGCCAGCAGCCAAGAATTGACAGGGGTAAACATTCAGTACTTC. Translated: CASSQELTGVNIQYF.

The chain couples TRBV4-3 to TRBJ2-7; D gene ambiguous. The germline V gene encodes CDR1 LGHNA and CDR2 YSLEER. The V gene lost 5 bases and the J gene lost 1 base, with 12 bases spanning the gap. This CDR3 has 14 residues. The CDR3 is CASSGYPMSYEQYF. Written as DNA, the CDR3 is TGCGCCAGCAGCGGTTACCCGATGTCCTACGAGCAGTACTTC.

This clonotype was detected a few times. The rearrangement joins TRBV29-1 to TRBJ2-1; D perhaps matches TRBD1 (5 bases). The V end lost 7 bases, the J end lost 6 bases, and 10 bases lay between the germline ends. Germline loops: CDR1 SQVTM, CDR2 ANQGSEA. The CDR3 extends over 11 amino acids. This CDR3 reads CSAQRGNEQFF. Written as DNA, the CDR3 is TGCAGCGCCCAAAGGGGCAATGAGCAGTTCTTC.

This chain joins TRBV5-1 and TRBJ2-5; 7 nucleotides align to TRBD2. The germline V gene has CDR1 SGHRS and CDR2 YFSETQ. This CDR3 spans 15 amino acids. With 2 bases clipped from V and 4 bases from J, the junction kept 8 bases outside the gene matches. This CDR3 is CASSFVGRGVETQYF. The CDR3, as DNA: TGCGCCAGCAGCTTCGTCGGTCGGGGGGTAGAGACCCAGTACTTC.

This chain connects TRBV6-5 to TRBJ2-5, with D maybe TRBD2 (6 bases). The germline gives CDR1 MNHEY, CDR2 SVGAGI. Trimming shortened V by 3 bases and J by 6 bases, and 17 bases separated the two germline ends. CDR3 length equals 15 residues. CDR3 residues: CASSYLAGIEKTQYF. For the CDR3, the DNA is TGTGCCAGCAGTTATCTCGCGGGAATAGAGAAGACCCAGTACTTC.

The chain has TRBV5-1 and TRBJ2-7; no firm D call. In germline, CDR1 is SGHRS, CDR2 YFSETQ. CDR3 length: 16 residues. Trimming left V 1 base short and J 2 bases short, with 16 bases between. The CDR3 loop is CASSLSSMALAYEQYF. DNA for the CDR3: TGCGCCAGCAGCTTGTCTTCCATGGCCCTTGCCTACGAGCAGTACTTC.

The chain is built from TRBV28 and TRBJ1-6; D not resolved. V was clipped by 5 bases and J by 14 bases, with 19 bases between them. Germline V gene lookup returns CDR1 MDHEN and CDR2 SYDVKM. The CDR3 loop spans 14 amino acids. This CDR3 reads CASSPRSGPRSLHF. CDR3 nucleotide sequence: TGTGCCAGCAGTCCCCGGTCCGGTCCGAGGTCCCTCCACTTT.

The V gene is TRBV7-9, the J gene TRBJ2-5; 8 positions agree with TRBD2. With 5 bases clipped from V and 5 bases from J, the junction kept 10 bases outside the gene matches. The CDR3 contains 15 residues. Germline V gene data show CDR1 as SEHNR and CDR2 as FQNEAQ (reference sequence). In DNA, the CDR3 is TGTGCCAGCAGCCCACCAGCGGGAGCACGGGAGACCCAGTACTTC. This codes for CASSPPAGARETQYF.

The genes are TRBV7-2 and TRBJ2-7; D may be TRBD2 (5 bases). This CDR3 region has 13 residues. V dropped 1 base and J dropped 6 bases, with 10 bases sitting between them. Per germline, CDR1 SGHTA and CDR2 FQGNSA. DNA of the CDR3: TGTGCCAGCAGCTTAGAACTAGTCTTCGAGCAGTACTTC. This gives the protein CASSLELVFEQYF.